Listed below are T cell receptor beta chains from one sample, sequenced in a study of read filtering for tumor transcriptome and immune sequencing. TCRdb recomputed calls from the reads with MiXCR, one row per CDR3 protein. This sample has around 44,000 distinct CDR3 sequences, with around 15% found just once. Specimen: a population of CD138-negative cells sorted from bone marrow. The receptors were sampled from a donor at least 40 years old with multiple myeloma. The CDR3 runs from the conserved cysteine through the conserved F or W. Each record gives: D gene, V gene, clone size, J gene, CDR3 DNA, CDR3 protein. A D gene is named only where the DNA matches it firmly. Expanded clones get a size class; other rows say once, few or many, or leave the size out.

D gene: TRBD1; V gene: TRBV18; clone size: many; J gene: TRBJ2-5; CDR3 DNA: TGTGCCAGCTCACCACCGCCGGGACAGCAAGAGACCCAGTACTTC; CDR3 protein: CASSPPPGQQETQYF
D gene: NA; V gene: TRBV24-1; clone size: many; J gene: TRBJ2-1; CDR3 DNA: TGTGCCACCAGTGATTCAGGGAGCAACTACAATGAGCAGTTCTTC; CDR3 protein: CATSDSGSNYNEQFF
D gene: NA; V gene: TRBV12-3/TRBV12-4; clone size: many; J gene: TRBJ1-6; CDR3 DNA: TGTGCCAGCAGTTTAGGGCGGGAGTCGCCACCCCTCCACTTT; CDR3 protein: CASSLGRESPPLHF
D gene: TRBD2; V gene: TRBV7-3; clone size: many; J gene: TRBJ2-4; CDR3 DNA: TGTGCCAGCAGCCCCTGGACTAGCGGGAGAGTCAAAAACATTCAGTACTTC; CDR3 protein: CASSPWTSGRVKNIQYF
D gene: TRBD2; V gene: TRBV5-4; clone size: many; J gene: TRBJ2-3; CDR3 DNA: TGTGCCAGCAGCTCTGGAGCGGGAGGGCCCGGCACAGATACGCAGTATTTT; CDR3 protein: CASSSGAGGPGTDTQYF
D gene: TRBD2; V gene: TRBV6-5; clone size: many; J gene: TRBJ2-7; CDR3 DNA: TGTGCCAGTGCTAGCGGGAGTTACGAGCAGTACTTC; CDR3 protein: CASASGSYEQYF
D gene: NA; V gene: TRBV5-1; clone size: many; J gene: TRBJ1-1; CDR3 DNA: TGCGCCAGCAGCTTTGAAGGTGTCAACACTGAAGCTTTCTTT; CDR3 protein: CASSFEGVNTEAFF
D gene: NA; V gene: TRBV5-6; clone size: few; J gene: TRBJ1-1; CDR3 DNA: TGTGCCAGCAGCCTCAGGGTTGCTGAAGCTTTCTTT; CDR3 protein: CASSLRVAEAFF
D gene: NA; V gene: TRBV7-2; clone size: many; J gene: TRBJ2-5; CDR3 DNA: TGTGCCAGCAGCTTAGTTTCCGGGAGAATAAGGGGGACCCAGTACTTC; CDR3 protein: CASSLVSGRIRGTQYF
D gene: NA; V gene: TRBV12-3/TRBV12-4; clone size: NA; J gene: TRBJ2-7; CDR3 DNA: TGTGCCAGCAGGGGTAGGAAAAGCTCCTACGAGCAGTACTTC; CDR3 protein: CASRGRKSSYEQYF
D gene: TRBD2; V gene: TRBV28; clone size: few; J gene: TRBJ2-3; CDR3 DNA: TGTGCCAGCAGCGGTGGGGGAGGGTACACAGATACGCAGTATTTT; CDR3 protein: CASSGGGGYTDTQYF
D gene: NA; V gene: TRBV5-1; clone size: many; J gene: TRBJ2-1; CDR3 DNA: TGCGCCAGCAGCTTGGGGAGGGACTGGGATGAGCAGTTCTTC; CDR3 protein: CASSLGRDWDEQFF
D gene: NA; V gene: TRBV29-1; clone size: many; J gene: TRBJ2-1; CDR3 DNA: TGCAGCGTTGTAGGGCCCCGAGGCCACAATGAGCAGTTCTTC; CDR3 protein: CSVVGPRGHNEQFF
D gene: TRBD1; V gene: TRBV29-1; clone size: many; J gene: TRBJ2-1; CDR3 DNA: TGCAGCGTCCGAGGTAGGGACAGGGGGGACAATGAGCAGTTCTTC; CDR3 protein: CSVRGRDRGDNEQFF
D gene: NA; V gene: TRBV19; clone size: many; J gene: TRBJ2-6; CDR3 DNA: TGTGCCAGTAGTTCCCGGGCCTCCTCTGGGGCCAACGTCCTGACTTTC; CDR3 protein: CASSSRASSGANVLTF
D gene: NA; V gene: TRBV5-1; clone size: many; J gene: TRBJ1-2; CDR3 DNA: TGCGCCAGCAGCTTGGTAGGGCTGAACTATGGCTACACCTTC; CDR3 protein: CASSLVGLNYGYTF
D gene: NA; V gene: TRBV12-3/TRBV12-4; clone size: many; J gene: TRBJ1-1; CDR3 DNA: TGTGCCAGCAGTTTTAGGGGTCCCGAAGCTTTCTTT; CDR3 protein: CASSFRGPEAFF
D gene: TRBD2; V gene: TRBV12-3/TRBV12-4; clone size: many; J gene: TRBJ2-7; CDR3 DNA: TGTGCCAGCAGTTTAGGGCTAGCGGGATCACTTTACGAGCAGTACTTC; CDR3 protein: CASSLGLAGSLYEQYF
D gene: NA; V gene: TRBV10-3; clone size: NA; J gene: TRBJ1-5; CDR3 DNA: TGTGCCATCAGTGGTGGGGAAAATAGCAATCAGCCCCAGCATTTT; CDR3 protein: CAISGGENSNQPQHF
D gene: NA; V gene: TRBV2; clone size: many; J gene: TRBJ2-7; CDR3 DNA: TGTGCCAGCAGTGAGGCCTCCTACGAGCAGTACTTC; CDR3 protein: CASSEASYEQYF
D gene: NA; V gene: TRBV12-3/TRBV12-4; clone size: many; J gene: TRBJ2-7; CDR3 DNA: TGTGCCAGCAGTTTAGAAGGTGTCACCTACGAGCAGTACTTC; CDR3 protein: CASSLEGVTYEQYF
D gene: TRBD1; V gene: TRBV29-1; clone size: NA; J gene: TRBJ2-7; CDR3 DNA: TGCAGCGTCTCCCAGGGGGCCTACGAGCAGTACTTC; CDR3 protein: CSVSQGAYEQYF
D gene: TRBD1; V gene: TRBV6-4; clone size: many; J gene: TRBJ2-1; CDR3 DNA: TGTGCCAGCAGTGACTCCGGACAGGGATACGATGAGCAGTTCTTC; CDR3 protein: CASSDSGQGYDEQFF
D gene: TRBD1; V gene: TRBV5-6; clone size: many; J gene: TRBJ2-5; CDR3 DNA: TGTGCCAGCAGCAGGGACAGGGGTGTTGCAGAGACCCAGTACTTC; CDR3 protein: CASSRDRGVAETQYF
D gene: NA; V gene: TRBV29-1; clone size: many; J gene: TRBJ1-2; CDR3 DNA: TGCAGCGTGGGGGACCGAAACTATGGCTACACCTTC; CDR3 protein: CSVGDRNYGYTF
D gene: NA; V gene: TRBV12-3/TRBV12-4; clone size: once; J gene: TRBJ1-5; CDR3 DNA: TGTGCCAGCAGTCAAGGGACCGCGAGGCAGCCCCAGCATTTC; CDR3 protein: CASSQGTARQPQHF
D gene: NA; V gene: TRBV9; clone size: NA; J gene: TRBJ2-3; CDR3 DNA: TGTACCAGCAGCCCAAGCGGGCTAGGCACAGGTACGCAGTATTTT; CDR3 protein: CTSSPSGLGTGTQYF
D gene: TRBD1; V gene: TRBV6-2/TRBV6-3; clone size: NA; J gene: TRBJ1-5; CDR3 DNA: TGTGCCAGCAGTTACCAGGACAGGCTGAACAATCAGCCCCAGCATTTT; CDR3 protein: CASSYQDRLNNQPQHF
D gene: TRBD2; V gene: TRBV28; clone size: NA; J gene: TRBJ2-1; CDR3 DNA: TGTGCCAGCAGTCCTTCTAGCGGGGGGGCCTACAATGAGCAGTTCTTC; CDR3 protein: CASSPSSGGAYNEQFF
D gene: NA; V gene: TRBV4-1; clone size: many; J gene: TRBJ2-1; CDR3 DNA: TGCGCCAGCAGCCAAGGAGGATACAATGAGCAGTTCTTC; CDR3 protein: CASSQGGYNEQFF
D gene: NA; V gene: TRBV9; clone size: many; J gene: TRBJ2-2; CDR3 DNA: TGTGCCAGCAGCGTAGCGGGAGAAGGGGAGCTGTTTTTT; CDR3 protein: CASSVAGEGELFF
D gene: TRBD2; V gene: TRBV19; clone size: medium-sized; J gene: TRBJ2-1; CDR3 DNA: TGTGCCAGTAGTATAGATCCCCCGGCTAGCGGGAGATTAGATGAGCAGTTCTTC; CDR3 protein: CASSIDPPASGRLDEQFF
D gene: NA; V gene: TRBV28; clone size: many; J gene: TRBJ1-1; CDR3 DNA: TGTGCCAGCAGTTTCGACAGATCGGGAGAGGCTTTCTTT; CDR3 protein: CASSFDRSGEAFF
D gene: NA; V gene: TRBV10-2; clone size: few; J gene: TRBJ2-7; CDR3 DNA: TGCGCCAGCAGTGAGAGCTACGAGCAGTACTTC; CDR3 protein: CASSESYEQYF
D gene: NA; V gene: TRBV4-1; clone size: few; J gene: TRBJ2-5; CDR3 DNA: TGCGCCAGCAGCCAAGAAGTAGGGACCCAGTACTTC; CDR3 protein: CASSQEVGTQYF
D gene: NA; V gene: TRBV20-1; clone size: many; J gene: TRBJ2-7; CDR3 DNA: TGCAGTGCTGGACCCAGGGCCAAGGGACCCGAGCAGTACTTC; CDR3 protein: CSAGPRAKGPEQYF
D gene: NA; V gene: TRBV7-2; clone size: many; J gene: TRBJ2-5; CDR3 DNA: TGTGCCAGCAGCTTAGTCGTGTCAAAAGTAGCCCAAGAGACCCAGTACTTC; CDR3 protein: CASSLVVSKVAQETQYF
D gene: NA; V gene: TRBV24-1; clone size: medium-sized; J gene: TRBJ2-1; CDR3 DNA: TGTGCCACCAGTGATTTCCGTGGCTCCTACAATGAGCAGTTCTTC; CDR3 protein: CATSDFRGSYNEQFF
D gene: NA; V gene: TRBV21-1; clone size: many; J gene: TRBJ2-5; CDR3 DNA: TGTGCCAGCAGCAAAGCTGGGCCCATAGGGGGGGAGACCCAGTACTTC; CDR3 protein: CASSKAGPIGGETQYF
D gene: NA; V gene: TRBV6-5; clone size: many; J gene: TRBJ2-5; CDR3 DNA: TGTGCCAGCAGTTTATGGCTCAGAGGGACCCAGTACTTC; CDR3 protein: CASSLWLRGTQYF